This TCR beta chain was found in a study of cytomegalovirus exposure and HLA in healthy donors. Study-level results: Some TCR beta chains (roughly 150 of them) were listed as cytomegalovirus-associated.

Researchers ran the PCR with 60 Vbeta and 13 Jbeta primers. This table comes from immunoSEQ multiplex PCR, and its TCRdb copy is limited to in-frame clones, with some not included. The sample yields some 130,000 clones, approximately 61% seen once. About this clone itself: Antigen: not known.

The V gene lost 7 bases and the J gene lost 0 bases, with 18 bases spanning the gap. The germline CDR1 and CDR2 sequences are LGHNT and FRNRAP. The CDR3 consists of 16 residues. Source material: PBMCs. This chain links TRBV12-5 with TRBJ1-1; D might be TRBD1 (6 bases). This sequence originates from a human donor in good health. The CDR3 loop reads CASATGAGGMNTEAFF. DNA of the CDR3: TGTGCTAGTGCCACGGGGGCGGGGGGAATGAACACTGAAGCTTTCTTT.